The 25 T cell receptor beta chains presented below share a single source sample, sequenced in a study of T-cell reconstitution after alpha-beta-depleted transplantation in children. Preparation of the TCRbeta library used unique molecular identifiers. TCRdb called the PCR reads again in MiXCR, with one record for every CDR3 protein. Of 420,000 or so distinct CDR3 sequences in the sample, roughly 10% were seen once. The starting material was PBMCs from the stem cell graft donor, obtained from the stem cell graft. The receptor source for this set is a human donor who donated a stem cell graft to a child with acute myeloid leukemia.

The CDR3 nucleotides are TGTGCCAGCAGCTCCTGGACTAGCGGCGGGGAGCTGTTTTTT. The encoded protein is CASSSWTSGGELFF. The J gene is TRBJ2-2, the V gene TRBV7-2, with TRBD2 matching 10 bases. The trim removed 4 bases at V and 7 bases at J, leaving 3 bases unmatched. The CDR3 is 14 residues long. Germline CDR1 is SGHTA and CDR2 is FQGNSA.

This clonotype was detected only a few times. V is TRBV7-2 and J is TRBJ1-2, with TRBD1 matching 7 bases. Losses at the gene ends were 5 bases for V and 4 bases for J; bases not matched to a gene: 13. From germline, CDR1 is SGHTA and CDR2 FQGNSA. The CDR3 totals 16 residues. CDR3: CASSQGQLFGGYGYTF. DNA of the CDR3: TGTGCCAGCAGCCAGGGACAGTTGTTTGGCGGCTATGGCTACACCTTC.

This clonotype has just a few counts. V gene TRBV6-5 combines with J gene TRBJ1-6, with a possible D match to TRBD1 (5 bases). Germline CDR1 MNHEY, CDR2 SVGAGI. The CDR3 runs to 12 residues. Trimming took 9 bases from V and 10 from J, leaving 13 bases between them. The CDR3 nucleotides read TGTGCCAGTAAGGGGAGACTCTCACCCCTCCACTTT. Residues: CASKGRLSPLHF.

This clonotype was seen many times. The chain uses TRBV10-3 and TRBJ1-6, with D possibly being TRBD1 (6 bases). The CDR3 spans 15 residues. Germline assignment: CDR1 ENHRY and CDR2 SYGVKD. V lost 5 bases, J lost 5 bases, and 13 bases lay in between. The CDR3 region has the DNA TGTGCCATCAGTTCACAGGGACCCAATAATTCACCCCTCCACTTT. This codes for CAISSQGPNNSPLHF.

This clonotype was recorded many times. For the CDR3, the DNA is TGCGCCAGCAGCCACCGGGACAGCGCAACTAATGAAAAACTGTTTTTT. As protein: CASSHRDSATNEKLFF. The rearrangement uses TRBV4-1 and TRBJ1-4; 7 bases fit TRBD1. V lost 3 bases, J lost 0 bases, and 4 bases stayed unmatched. Germline V CDR1 and CDR2: MGHRA, YSYEKL. The CDR3 spans 16 residues.

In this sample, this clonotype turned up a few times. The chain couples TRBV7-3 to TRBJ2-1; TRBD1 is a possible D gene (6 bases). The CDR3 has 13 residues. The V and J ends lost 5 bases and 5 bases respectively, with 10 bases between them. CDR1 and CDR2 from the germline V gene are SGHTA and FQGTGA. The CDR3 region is CASSRTVDNEQFF. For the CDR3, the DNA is TGTGCCAGCAGCAGGACAGTCGACAATGAGCAGTTCTTC.

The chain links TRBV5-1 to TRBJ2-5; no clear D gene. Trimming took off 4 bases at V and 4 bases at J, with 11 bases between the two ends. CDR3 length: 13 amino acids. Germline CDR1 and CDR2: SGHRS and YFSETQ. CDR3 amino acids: CASSALLRETQYF. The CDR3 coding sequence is TGCGCCAGCAGCGCCCTTTTGAGAGAGACCCAGTACTTC.

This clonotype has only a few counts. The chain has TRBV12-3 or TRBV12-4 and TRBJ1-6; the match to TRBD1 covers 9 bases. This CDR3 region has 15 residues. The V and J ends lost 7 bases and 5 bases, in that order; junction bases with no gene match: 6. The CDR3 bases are TGTGCCAGCACCAGGACAGGGGTGGATAATTCACCCCTCCACTTT. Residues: CASTRTGVDNSPLHF.

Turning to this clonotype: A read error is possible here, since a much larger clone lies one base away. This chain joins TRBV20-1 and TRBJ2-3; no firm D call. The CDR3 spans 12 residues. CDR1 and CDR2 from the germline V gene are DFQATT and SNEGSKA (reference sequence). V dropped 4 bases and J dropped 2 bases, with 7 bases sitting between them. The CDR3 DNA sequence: TGCAGTGCTACCGACGCCACAGATACGCAGTATTTT. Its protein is CSATDATDTQYF.

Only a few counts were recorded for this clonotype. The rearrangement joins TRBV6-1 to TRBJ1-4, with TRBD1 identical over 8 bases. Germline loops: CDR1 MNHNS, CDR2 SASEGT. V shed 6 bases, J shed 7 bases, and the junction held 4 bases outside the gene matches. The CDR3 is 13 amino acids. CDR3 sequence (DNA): TGTGCCAGCAGACAGGGGGGGACTGAAAAACTGTTTTTT. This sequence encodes CASRQGGTEKLFF.

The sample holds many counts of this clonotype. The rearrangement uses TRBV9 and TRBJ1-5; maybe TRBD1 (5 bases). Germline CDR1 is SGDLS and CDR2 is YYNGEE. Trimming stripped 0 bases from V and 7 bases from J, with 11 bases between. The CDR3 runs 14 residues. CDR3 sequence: CASSVAEGPQPQHF. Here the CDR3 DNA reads TGTGCCAGCAGCGTAGCTGAGGGACCCCAGCCCCAGCATTTT.

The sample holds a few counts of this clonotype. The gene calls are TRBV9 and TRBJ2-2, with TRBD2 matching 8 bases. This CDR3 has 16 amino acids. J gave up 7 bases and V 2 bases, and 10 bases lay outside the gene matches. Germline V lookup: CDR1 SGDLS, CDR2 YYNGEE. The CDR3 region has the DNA TGTGCCAGCAGCGTCCGACTAGTCGGGGGGGACGGGGAGCTGTTTTTT. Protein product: CASSVRLVGGDGELFF.

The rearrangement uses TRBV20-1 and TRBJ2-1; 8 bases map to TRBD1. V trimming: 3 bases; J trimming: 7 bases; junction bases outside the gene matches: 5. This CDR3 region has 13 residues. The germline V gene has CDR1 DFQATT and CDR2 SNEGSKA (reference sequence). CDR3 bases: TGCAGTGCTAGGGGGAACAGGGGGAATGAGCAGTTCTTC. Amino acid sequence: CSARGNRGNEQFF.

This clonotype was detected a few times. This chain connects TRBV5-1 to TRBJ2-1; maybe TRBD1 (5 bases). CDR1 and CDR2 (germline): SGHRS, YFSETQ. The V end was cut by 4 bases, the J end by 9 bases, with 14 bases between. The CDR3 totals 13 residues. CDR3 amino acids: CASSIETVGEQFF. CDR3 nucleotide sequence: TGCGCCAGCAGCATCGAGACAGTGGGTGAGCAGTTCTTC. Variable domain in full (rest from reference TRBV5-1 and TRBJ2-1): KAGVTQTPRYLIKTRGQQVTLSCSPISGHRSVSWYQQTPGQGLQFLFEYFSETQRNKGNFPGRFSGRQFSNSRSEMNVSTLELGDSALYLCASSIETVGEQFFGPGTRLTVL.

The CDR3 loop is CASTPGGLQPQHF. CDR3 DNA sequence: TGTGCCAGTACCCCGGGGGGATTGCAGCCCCAGCATTTT. The chain carries TRBV19 and TRBJ1-5; a weak D match, TRBD1 (5 bases). This CDR3 has 13 residues. CDR1 and CDR2 (germline): LNHDA, SQIVND (reference sequence). The V end was cut by 7 bases, the J end by 7 bases, with 14 bases between.

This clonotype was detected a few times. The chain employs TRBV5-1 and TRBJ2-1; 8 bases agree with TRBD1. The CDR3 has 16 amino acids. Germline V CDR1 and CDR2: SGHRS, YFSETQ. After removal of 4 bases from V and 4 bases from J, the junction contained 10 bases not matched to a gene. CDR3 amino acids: CASSRGTGLFYNEQFF. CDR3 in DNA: TGCGCCAGCAGCCGAGGGACAGGCCTCTTTTACAATGAGCAGTTCTTC.

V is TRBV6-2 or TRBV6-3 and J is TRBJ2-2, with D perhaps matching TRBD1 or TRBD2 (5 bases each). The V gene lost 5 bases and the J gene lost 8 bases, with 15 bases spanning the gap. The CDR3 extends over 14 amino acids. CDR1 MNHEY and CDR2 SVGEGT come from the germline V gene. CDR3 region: CASSQSGRTGELFF. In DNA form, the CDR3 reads TGTGCCAGCAGTCAATCGGGACGGACTGGGGAGCTGTTTTTT.

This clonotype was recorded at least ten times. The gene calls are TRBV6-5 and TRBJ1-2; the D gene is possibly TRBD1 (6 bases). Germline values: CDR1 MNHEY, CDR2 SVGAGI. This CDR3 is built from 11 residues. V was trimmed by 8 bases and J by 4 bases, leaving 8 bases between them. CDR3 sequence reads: CASGGTYGYTF. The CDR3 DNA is TGTGCCAGCGGGGGCACCTATGGCTACACCTTC.

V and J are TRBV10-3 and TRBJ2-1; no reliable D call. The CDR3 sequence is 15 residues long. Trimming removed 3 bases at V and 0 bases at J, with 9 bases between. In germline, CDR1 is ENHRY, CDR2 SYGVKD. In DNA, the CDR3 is TGTGCCATCAGTGAAGGGCCTCGCTCCTACAATGAGCAGTTCTTC. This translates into CAISEGPRSYNEQFF.

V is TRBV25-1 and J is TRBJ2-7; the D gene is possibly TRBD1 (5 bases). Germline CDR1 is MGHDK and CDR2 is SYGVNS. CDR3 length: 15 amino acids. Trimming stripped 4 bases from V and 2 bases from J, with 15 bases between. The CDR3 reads CASSAPWGRAYEQYV. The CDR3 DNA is TGTGCCAGCAGTGCCCCGTGGGGCAGAGCCTACGAGCAGTACGTC.

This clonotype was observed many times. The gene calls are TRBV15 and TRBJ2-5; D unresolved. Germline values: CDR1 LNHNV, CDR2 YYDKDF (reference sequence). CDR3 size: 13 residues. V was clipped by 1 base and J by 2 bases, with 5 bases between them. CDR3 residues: CATSRGRQETQYF. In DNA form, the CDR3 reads TGTGCCACCAGCAGAGGCCGGCAAGAGACCCAGTACTTC.

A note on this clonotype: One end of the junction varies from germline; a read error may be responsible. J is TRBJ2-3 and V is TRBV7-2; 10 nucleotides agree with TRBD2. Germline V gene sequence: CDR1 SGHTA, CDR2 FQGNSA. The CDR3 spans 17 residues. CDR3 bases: TGTGCCTGCAGCTTATCTATTAGCGGGAGGCGCACAGATACGCAGTATTTT. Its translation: CACSLSISGRRTDTQYF.

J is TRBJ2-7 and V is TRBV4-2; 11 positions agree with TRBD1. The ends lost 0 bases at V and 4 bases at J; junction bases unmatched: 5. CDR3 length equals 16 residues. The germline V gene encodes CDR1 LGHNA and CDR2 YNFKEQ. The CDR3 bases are TGTGCCAGCAGCCAAGAGGGGACAGGGGGGAATTACGAGCAGTACTTC. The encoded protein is CASSQEGTGGNYEQYF.

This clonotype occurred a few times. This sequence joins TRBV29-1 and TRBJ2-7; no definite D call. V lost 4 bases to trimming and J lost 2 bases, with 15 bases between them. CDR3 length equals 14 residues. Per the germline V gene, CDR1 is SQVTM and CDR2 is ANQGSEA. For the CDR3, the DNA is TGCAGCGTTGGTGCTTTGTTGCGGACCTACGAGCAGTACTTC. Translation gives CSVGALLRTYEQYF.

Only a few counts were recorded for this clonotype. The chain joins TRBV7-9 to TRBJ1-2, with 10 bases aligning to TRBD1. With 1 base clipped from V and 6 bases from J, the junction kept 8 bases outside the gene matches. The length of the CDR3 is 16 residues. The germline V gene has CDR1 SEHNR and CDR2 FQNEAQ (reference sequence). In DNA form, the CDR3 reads TGTGCCAGCAGCTTAGGTGGATGGGGACAGGGGAATGGCTACACCTTC. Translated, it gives CASSLGGWGQGNGYTF.